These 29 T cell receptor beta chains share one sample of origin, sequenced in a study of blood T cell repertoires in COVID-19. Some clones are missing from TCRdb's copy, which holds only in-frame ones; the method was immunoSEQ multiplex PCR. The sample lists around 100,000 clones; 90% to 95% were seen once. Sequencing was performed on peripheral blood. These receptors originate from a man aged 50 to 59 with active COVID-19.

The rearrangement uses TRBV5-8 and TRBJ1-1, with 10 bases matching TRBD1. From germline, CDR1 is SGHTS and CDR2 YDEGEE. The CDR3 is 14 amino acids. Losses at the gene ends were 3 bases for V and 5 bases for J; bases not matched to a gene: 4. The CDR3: CASSWTGGGTEAFF. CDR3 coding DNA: TGTGCCAGCAGCTGGACAGGGGGAGGGACTGAAGCTTTCTTT.

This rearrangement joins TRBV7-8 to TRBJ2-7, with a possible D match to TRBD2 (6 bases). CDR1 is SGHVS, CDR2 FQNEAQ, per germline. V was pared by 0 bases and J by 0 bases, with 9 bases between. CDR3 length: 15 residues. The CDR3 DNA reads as TGTGCCAGCAGCTTAGCGGGGGGTCGCTCCTACGAGCAGTACTTC. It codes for CASSLAGGRSYEQYF.

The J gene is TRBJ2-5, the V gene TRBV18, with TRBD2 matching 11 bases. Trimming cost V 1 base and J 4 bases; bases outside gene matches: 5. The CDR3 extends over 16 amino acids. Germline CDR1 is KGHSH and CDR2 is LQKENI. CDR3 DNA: TGTGCCAGCTCACCACGGAATAGCGGGGGGGCAGAGACCCAGTACTTC. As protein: CASSPRNSGGAETQYF.

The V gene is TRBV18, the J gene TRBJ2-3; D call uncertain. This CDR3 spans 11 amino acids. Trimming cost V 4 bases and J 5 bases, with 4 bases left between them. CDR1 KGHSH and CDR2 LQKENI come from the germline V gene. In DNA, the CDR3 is TGTGCCAGCTCACGCGGAGATACGCAGTATTTT. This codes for CASSRGDTQYF.

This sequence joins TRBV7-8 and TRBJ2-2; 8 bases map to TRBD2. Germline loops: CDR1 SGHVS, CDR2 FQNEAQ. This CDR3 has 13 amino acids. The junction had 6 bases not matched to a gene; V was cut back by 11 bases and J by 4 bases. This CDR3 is CASRSGGTGELFF. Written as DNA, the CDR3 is TGTGCCTCCAGGAGCGGGGGCACCGGGGAGCTGTTTTTT. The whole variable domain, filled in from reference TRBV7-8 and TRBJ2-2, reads GAGVSQSPRYKVAKRGQDVALRCDPISGHVSLFWYQQALGQGPEFLTYFQNEAQLDKSGLPSDRFFAERPEGSVSTLKIQRTQQEDSAVYLCASRSGGTGELFFGEGSRLTVL.

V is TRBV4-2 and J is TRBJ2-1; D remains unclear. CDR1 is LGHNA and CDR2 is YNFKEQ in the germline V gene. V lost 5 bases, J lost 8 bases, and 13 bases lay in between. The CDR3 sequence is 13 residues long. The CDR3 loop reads CASSGEEVYEQFF. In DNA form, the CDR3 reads TGTGCCAGCAGCGGAGAAGAAGTTTATGAGCAGTTCTTC.

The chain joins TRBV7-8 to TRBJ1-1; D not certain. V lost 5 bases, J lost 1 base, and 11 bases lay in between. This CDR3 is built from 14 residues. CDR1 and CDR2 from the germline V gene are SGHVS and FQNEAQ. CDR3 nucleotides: TGTGCCAGCAGCAGCAGACACACGAACACTGAAGCTTTCTTT. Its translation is CASSSRHTNTEAFF. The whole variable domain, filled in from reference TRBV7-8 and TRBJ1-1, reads GAGVSQSPRYKVAKRGQDVALRCDPISGHVSLFWYQQALGQGPEFLTYFQNEAQLDKSGLPSDRFFAERPEGSVSTLKIQRTQQEDSAVYLCASSSRHTNTEAFFGQGTRLTVV.

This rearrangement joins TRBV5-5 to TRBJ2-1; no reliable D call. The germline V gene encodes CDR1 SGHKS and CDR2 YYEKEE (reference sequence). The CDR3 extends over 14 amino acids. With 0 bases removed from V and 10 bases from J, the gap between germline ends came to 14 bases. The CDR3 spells CASSLEHLANEQFF. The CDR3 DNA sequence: TGTGCCAGCAGCTTGGAGCACTTAGCAAACGAGCAGTTCTTC.

The CDR3 spells CASSLGQGSYNEQFF. DNA of the CDR3: TGTGCCAGCAGCTTAGGTCAGGGCTCCTACAATGAGCAGTTCTTC. This sequence joins TRBV7-2 and TRBJ2-1; TRBD1 is a possible D gene (5 bases). This CDR3 has 15 residues. Germline CDR1 is SGHTA and CDR2 is FQGNSA. Trimming stripped 1 base from V and 0 bases from J, with 7 bases between. Supplemented by reference TRBV7-2 and TRBJ2-1, the full variable domain reads GAGVSQSPSNKVTEKGKDVELRCDPISGHTALYWYRQSLGQGLEFLIYFQGNSAPDKSGLPSDRFSAERTGGSVSTLTIQRTQQEDSAVYLCASSLGQGSYNEQFFGPGTRLTVL.

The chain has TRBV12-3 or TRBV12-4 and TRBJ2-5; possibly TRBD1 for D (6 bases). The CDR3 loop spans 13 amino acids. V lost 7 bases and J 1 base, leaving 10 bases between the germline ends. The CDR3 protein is CASTRTVQETQYF. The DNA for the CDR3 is TGTGCCAGCACCCGGACAGTCCAAGAGACCCAGTACTTC.

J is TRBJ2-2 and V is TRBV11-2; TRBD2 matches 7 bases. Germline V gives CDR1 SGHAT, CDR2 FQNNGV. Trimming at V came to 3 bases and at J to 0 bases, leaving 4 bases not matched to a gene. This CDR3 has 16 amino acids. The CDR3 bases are TGTGCCAGCAGCTTCCCTAGCGGCACGAACACCGGGGAGCTGTTTTTT. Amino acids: CASSFPSGTNTGELFF.

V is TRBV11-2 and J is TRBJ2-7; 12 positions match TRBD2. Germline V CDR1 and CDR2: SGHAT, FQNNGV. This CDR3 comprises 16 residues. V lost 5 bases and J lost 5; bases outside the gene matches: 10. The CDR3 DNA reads TGTGCCAGCAGCCCCGCGGGCCTAGCGGGAGGGGACGAGCAGTACGTC. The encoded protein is CASSPAGLAGGDEQYV.

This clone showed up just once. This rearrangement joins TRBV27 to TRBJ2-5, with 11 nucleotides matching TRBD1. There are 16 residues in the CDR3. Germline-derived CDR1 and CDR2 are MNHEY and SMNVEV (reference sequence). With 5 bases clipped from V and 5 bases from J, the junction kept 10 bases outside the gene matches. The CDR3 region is CASSHRDRGLGETQYF. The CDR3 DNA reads TGTGCCAGCAGTCATCGGGACAGGGGGTTGGGGGAGACCCAGTACTTC.

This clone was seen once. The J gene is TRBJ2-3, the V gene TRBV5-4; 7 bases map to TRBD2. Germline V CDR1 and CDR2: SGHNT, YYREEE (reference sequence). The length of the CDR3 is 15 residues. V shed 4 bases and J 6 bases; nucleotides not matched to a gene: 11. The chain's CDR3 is CASSLPGGGGDTQYF. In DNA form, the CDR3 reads TGTGCCAGCAGCCTTCCTGGGGGGGGAGGTGATACGCAGTATTTT.

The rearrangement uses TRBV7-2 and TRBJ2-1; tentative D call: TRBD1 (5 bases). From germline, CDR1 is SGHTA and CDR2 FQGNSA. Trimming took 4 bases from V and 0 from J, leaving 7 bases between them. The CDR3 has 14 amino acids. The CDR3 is CASSSQGSYNEQFF. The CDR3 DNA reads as TGTGCCAGCAGCTCGCAGGGCTCCTACAATGAGCAGTTCTTC.

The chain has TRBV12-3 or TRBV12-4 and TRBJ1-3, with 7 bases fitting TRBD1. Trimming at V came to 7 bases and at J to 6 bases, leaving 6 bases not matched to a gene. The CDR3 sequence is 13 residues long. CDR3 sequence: CASNRDSANTIYF. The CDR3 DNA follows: TGTGCCAGCAACAGGGACAGCGCAAACACCATATATTTT.

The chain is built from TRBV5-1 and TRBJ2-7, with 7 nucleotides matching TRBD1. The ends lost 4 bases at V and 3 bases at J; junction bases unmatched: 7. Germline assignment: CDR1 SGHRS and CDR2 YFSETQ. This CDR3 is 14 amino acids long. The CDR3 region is CASSLGTVLYEQYF. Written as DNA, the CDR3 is TGCGCCAGCAGCCTCGGGACAGTTCTCTACGAGCAGTACTTC.

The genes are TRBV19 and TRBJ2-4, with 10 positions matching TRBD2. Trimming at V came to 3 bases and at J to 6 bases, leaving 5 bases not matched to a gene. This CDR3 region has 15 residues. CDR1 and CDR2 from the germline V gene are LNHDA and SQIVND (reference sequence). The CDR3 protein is CASSIYTSGTNIQYF. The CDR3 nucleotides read TGTGCCAGTAGTATCTATACTAGCGGGACAAACATTCAGTACTTC.

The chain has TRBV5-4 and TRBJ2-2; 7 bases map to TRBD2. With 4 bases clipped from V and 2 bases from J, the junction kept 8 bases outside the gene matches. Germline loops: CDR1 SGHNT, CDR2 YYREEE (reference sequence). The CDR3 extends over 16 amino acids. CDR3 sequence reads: CASSPIGGSNTGELFF. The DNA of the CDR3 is TGTGCCAGCAGCCCCATCGGGGGGAGCAACACCGGGGAGCTGTTTTTT.

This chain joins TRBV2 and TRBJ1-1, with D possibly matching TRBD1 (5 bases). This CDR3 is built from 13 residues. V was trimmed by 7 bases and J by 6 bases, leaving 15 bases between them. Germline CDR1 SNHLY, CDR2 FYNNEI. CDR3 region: CASKRETGAEAFF. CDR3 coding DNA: TGTGCCAGCAAACGGGAAACGGGGGCTGAAGCTTTCTTT.

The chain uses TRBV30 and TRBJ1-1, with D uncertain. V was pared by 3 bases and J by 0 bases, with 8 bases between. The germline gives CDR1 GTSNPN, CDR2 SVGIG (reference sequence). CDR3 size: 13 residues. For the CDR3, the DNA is TGTGCCTGGAGATCAGCGATGAACACTGAAGCTTTCTTT. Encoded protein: CAWRSAMNTEAFF.

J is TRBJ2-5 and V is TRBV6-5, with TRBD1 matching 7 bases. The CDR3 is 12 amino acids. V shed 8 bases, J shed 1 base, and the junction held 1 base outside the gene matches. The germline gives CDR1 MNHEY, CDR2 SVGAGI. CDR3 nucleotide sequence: TGTGCCAGCGGGGACAGCCAAGAGACCCAGTACTTC. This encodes CASGDSQETQYF.

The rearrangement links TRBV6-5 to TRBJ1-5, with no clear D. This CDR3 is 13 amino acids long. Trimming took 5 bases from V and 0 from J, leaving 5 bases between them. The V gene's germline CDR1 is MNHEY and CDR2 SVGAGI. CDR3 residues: CASSTYSNQPQHF. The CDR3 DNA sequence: TGTGCCAGCAGTACTTATAGCAATCAGCCCCAGCATTTT.

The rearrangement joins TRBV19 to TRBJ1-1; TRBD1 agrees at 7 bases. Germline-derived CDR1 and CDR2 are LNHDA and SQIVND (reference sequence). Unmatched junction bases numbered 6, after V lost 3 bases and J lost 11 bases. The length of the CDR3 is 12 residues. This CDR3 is CASSIVQGTAFF. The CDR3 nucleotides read TGTGCCAGTAGTATCGTACAGGGGACGGCTTTCTTT.

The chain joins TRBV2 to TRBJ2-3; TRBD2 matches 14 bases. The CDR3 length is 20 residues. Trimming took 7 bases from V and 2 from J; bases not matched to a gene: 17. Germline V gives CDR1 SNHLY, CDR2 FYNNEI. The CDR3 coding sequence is TGTGCCAGCACCGATACACTCGGTACGACTAGCGGGAGGGTCACAGATACGCAGTATTTT. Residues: CASTDTLGTTSGRVTDTQYF.

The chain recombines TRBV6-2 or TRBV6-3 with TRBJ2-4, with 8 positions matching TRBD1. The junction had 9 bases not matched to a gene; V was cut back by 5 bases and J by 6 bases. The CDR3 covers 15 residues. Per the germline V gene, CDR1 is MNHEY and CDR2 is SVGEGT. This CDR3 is CASSTQQGDLNIQYF. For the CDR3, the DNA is TGTGCCAGCAGTACACAACAGGGGGACCTAAACATTCAGTACTTC.

Here the CDR3 reads CAWTPGGGSRADTQYF. CDR3 in DNA: TGTGCCTGGACACCCGGCGGGGGGAGTCGGGCAGATACGCAGTATTTT. The chain carries TRBV30 and TRBJ2-3, with 8 bases that match TRBD2. The CDR3 runs 16 residues. J was trimmed by 4 bases and V by 4 bases; bases with no gene match: 13. CDR1 is GTSNPN and CDR2 is SVGIG in the germline V gene (reference sequence).

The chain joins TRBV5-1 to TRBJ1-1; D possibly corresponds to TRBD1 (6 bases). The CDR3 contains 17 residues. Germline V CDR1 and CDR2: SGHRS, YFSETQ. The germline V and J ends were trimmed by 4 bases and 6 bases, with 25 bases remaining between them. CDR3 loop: CASSSETVRGAGAEAFF. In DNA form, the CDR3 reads TGCGCCAGCAGCAGTGAGACCGTGCGGGGGGCTGGGGCTGAAGCTTTCTTT.

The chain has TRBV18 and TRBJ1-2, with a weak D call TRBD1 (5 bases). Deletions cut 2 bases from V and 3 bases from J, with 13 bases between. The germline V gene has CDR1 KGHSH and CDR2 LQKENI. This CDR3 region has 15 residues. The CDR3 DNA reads TGTGCCAGCTCACCAATGGCCCAGGGATACTATGGCTACACCTTC. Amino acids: CASSPMAQGYYGYTF.